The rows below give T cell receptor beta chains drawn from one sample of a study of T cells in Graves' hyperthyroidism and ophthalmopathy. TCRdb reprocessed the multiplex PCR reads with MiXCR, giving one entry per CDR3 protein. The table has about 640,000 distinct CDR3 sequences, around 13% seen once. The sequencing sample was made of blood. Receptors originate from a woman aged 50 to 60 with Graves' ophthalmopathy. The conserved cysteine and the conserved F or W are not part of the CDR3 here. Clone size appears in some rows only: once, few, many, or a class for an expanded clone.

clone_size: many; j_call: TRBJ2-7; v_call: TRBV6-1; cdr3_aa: ASSFDRGPYEQY
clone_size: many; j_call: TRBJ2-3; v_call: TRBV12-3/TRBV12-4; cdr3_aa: ASSPPGQGTDTQY
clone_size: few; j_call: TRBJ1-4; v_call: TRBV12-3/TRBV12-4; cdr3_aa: ASSWTGATNEKLF
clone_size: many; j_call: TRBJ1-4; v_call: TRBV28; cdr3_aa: ASSPPTWVEKLF
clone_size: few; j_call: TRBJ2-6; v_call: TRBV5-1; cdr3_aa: ASSATEFGANVLT
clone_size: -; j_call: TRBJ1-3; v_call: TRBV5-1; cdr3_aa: ASSMDPLRSGNTIY
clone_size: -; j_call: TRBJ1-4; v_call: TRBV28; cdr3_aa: ASSTPGREEKLF
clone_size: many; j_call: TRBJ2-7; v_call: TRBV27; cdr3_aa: ASSGTAYEQY
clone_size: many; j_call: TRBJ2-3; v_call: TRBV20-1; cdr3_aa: SATGTSGDTQY
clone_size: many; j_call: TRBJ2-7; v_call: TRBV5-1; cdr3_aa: ASSLPGTRMVYEQY
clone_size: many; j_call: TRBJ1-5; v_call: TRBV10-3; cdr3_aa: AISDVLAIGLVMPQH
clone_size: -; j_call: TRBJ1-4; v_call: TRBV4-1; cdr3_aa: ASSQGAANEKLF
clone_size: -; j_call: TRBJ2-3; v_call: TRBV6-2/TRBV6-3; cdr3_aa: ASSPWREAGGDTQY
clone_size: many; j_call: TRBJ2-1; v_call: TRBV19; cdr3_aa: ASSTRTVGLAGGPDPYNEQF
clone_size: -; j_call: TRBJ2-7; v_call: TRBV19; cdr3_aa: ASSIRGRYYEQY
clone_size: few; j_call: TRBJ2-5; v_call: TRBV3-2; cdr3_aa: ASSQDPRQETQY
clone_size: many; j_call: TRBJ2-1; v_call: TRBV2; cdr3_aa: ASRWTSGLNEQF
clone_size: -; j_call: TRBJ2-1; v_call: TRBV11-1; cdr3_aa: ASSLGLAGEWAYNEQF
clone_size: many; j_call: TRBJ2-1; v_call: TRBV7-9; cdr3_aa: ASSQGGLAGYEQF
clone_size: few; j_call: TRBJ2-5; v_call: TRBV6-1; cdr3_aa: ASRPLAGEETQY
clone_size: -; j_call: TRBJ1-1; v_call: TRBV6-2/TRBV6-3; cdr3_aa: ASSYGGVSTEAF
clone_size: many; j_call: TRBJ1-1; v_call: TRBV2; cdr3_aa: ASRRSGQVNTEAF
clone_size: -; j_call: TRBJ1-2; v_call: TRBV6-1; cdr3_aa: ASRPPTGSLNYGYT
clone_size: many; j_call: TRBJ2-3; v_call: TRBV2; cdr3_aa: ASMLMGDTQY
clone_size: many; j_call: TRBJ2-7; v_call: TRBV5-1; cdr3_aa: ASSAASGQAYEQY
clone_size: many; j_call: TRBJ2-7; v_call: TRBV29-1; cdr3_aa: SVGEAYYEQY
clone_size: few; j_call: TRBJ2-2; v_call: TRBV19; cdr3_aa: ASSPPGQSNTGELF
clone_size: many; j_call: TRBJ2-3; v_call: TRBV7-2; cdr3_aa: ASSPLRDTQY
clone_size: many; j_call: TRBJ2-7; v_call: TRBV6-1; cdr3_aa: ATLYTGYEQY
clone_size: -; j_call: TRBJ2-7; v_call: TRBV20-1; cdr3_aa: SARDLAGLNEQY
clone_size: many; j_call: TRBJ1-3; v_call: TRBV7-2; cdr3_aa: ASSLALGGRSGNTIY
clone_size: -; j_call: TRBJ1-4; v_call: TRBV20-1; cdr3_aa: SARDLQGSNEKLF
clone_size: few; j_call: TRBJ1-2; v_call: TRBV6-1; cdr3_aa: ASSPTGTASYGYT
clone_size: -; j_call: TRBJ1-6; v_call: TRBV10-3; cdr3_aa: AIKGTTDSPLH
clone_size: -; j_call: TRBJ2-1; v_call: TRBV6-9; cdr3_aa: ASSYTGLNEQF
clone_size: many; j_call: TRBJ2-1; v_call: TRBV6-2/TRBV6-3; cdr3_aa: ASSYPNTIKINEQF
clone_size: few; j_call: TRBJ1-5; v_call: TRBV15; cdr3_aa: ATSRGRVQPQH
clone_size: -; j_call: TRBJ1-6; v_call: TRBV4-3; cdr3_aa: ASSPGLYNSPLH
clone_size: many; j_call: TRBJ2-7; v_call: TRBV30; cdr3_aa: AWMDSSYEQY
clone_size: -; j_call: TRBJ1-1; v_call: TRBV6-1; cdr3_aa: ASSWGTGLRGTEAF
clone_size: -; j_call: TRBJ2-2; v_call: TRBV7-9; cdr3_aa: ASSPILSGRANGELF
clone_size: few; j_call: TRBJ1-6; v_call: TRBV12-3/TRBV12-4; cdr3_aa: ASTSSTDFNSPLH
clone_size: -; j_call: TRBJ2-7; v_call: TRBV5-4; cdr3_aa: ASSRPEGLYEQY
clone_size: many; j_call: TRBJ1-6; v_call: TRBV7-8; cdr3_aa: ASSLVGTFYSPLH
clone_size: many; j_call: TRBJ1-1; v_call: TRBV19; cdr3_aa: ASSPSRGMNTEAF
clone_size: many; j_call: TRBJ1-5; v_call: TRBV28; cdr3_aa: ASSFLPRGGFNQPQH
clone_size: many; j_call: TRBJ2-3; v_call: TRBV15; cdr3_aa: ATSRGLAGDTDTQY
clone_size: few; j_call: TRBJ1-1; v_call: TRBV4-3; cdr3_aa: ASSHPGQGSAF
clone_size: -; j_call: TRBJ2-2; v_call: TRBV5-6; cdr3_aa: ASSTYGVDGELF
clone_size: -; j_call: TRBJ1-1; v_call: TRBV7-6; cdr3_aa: ASSLVQDRGQSEAF
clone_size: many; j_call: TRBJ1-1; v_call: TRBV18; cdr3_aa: ASSPTSGHRDTEAF
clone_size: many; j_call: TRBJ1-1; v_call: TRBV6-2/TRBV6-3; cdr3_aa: ASSYPNEAF
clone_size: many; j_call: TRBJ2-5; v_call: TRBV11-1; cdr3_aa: ASSSTSRQETQY
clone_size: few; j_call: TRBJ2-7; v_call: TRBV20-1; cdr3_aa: SAQGLAGGEQY
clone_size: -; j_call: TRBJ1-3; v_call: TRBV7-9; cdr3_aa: ASSASRLSSGNTIY
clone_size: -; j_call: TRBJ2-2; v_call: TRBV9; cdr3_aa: ASSFNGVGELF
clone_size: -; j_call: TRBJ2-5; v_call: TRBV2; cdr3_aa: ASRRPVVEAQY